This TCR beta chain was retrieved from a study of technical replicates of blood from a handful of donors. The V gene's germline CDR1 is SGDLS and CDR2 YYNGEE. CDR3 size: 14 residues. J gave up 2 bases and V 0 bases, and 2 bases lay outside the gene matches. This clone was recorded once. Sequenced by immunoSEQ multiplex PCR; TCRdb stores in-frame clones only, minus some. The sample has more than 75,000 clones, roughly 94% seen once. The chain is built from TRBV9 and TRBJ2-7, with 7 bases matching TRBD2. The sample taken for sequencing was T cells isolated from PBMCs. The TCR comes from a human donor in good health. The CDR3 protein is CASSVGGGTYEQYF. CDR3 nucleotide sequence: TGTGCCAGCAGCGTAGGGGGGGGGACCTACGAGCAGTACTTC. Together with reference TRBV9 and TRBJ2-7, the CDR3 gives the full variable domain: DSGVTQTPKHLITATGQRVTLRCSPRSGDLSVYWYQQSLDQGLQFLIQYYNGEERAKGNILERFSAQQFPDLHSELNLSSLELGDSALYFCASSVGGGTYEQYFGPGTRLTVT.